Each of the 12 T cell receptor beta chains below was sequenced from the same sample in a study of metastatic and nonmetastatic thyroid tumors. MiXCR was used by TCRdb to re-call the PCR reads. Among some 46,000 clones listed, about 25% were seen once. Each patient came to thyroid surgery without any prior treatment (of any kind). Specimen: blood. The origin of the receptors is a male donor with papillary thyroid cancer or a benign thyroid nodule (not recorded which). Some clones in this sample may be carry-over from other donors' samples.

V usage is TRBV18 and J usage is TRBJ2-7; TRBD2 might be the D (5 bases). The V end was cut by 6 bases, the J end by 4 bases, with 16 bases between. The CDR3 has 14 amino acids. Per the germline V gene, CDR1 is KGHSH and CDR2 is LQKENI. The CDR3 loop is CASSAVAGWYEQYF. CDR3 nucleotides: TGTGCCAGCTCCGCCGTGGCGGGTTGGTACGAGCAGTACTTC.

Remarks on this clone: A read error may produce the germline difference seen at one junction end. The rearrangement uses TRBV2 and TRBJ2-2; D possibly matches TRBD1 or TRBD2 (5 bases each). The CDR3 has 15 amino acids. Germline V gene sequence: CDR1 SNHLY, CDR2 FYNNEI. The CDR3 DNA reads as TGTGTCAGCAGGCCCCGGGGCCTTAACACCGGGGAGCTGTTTTTT. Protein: CVSRPRGLNTGELFF. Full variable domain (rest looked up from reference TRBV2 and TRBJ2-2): EPEVTQTPSHQVTQMGQEVILRCVPISNHLYFYWYRQILGQKVEFLVSFYNNEISEKSEIFDDQFSVERPDGSNFTLKIRSTKLEDSAMYFCVSRPRGLNTGELFFGEGSRLTVL.

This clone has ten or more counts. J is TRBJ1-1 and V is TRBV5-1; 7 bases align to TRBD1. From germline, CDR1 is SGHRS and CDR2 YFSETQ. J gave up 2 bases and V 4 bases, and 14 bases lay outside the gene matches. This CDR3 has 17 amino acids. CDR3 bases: TGCGCCAGCAGCGTAATGGTAGCGGGACAGACTAACACTGAAGCTTTCTTT. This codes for CASSVMVAGQTNTEAFF.

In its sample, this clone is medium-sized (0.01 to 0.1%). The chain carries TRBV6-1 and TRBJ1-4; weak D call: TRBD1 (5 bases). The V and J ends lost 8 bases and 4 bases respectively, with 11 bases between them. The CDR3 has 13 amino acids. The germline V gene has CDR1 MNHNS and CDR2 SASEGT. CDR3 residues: CASLQASNEKLFF. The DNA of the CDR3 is TGTGCCAGCTTACAGGCAAGTAATGAAAAACTGTTTTTT.

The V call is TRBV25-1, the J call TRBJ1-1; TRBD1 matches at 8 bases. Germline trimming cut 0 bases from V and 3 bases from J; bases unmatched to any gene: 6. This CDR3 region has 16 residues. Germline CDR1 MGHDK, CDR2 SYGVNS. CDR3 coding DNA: TGTGCCAGCAGTGAATACCCAGGGGGCGCGTACACTGAAGCTTTCTTT. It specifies CASSEYPGGAYTEAFF. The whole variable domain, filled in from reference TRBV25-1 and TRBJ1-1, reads EADIYQTPRYLVIGTGKKITLECSQTMGHDKMYWYQQDPGMELHLIHYSYGVNSTEKGDLSSESTVSRIRTEHFPLTLESARPSHTSQYLCASSEYPGGAYTEAFFGQGTRLTVV.

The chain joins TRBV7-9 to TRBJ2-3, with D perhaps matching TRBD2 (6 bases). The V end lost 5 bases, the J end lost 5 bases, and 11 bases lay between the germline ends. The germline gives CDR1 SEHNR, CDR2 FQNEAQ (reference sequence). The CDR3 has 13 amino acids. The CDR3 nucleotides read TGTGCCAGCAGCGAGGACTACCTAGATACGCAGTATTTT. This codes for CASSEDYLDTQYF.

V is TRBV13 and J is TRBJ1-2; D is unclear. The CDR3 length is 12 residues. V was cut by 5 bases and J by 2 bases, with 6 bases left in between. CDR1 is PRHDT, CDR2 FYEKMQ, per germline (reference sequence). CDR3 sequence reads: CASSTLNYGYTF. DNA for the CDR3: TGTGCCAGCAGCACTCTGAACTATGGCTACACCTTC.

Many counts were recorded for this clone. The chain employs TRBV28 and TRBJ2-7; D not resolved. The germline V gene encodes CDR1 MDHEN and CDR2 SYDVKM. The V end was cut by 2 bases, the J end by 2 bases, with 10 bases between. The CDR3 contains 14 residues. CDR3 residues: CASSLPTVPYEQYF. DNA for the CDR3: TGTGCCAGCAGTTTACCGACGGTACCCTACGAGCAGTACTTC.

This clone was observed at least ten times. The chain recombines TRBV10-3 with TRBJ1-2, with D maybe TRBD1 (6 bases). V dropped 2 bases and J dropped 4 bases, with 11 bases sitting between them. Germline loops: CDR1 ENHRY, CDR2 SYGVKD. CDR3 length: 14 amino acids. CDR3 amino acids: CAISESGTPYGYTF. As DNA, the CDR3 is TGTGCCATCAGTGAGAGCGGGACACCCTATGGCTACACCTTC.

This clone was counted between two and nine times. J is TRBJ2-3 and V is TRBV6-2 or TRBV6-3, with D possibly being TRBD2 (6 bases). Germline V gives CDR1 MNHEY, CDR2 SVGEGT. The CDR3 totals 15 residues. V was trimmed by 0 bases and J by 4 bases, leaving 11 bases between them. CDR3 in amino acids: CASSYSKGGADTQYF. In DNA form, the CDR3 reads TGTGCCAGCAGTTACTCGAAAGGAGGGGCAGATACGCAGTATTTT.

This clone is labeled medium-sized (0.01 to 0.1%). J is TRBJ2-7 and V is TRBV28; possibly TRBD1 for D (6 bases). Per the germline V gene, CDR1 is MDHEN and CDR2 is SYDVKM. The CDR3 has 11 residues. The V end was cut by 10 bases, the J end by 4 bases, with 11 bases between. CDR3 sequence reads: CATTGLYEQYF. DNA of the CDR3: TGTGCCACCACAGGGCTATACGAGCAGTACTTC.

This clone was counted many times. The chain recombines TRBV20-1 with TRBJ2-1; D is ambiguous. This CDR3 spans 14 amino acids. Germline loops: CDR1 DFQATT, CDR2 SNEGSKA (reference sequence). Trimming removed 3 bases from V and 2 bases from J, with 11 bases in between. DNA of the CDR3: TGCAGTGCTAGTTCCGCCGCTACCTACAATGAGCAGTTCTTC. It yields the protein CSASSAATYNEQFF.